This TCR beta chain appears in the sequencing data of a study of cytomegalovirus exposure and HLA in healthy donors. The PCR was carried out with 60 Vbeta primers and 13 Jbeta primers. Sequencing was performed with immunoSEQ multiplex PCR; in TCRdb, only in-frame clones are kept and a portion is missing. This repertoire shows around 200,000 clones, more than 75% found once; its top ten account for roughly 6%. The CDR3 consists of 16 residues. The germline V gene encodes CDR1 SGHTS and CDR2 YDEGEE. V lost 2 bases, J lost 5 bases, and 8 bases stayed unmatched. This clone was observed a single time. The source of this sequence is a man aged 35-49 years in good health and CMV-seropositive. V and J are TRBV5-8 and TRBJ1-5; 9 positions match TRBD1. Sequenced sample: PBMCs. The CDR3 DNA reads as TGTGCCAGCAGCTTCGTACCGGGACAGGGAGATCAGCCCCAGCATTTT. Translating gives CASSFVPGQGDQPQHF.